Listed below are T cell receptor beta chains from one sample, sequenced in a study of T-cell memory formation after mild COVID-19. TCRdb reprocessed the 5' RACE reads via MiXCR and lists one record per CDR3 protein. Here the sample spans 30,000 to 35,000 distinct CDR3 sequences, about 7.7% being singletons. Material: PBMCs or a T cell subset sorted from them (not recorded which). The receptors here all came from a man aged 18 to 30 who had mild COVID-19 (a few samples of this study predate the infection). Cell type and time point are not known. Both conserved end residues are trimmed from each CDR3. Fields, in order: V gene, D gene, CDR3 protein. A D gene is named only where the DNA matches it firmly.

v_gene: TRBV5-1
d_gene: TRBD1
CDR3aa: ASSLTGDDEKLF

v_gene: TRBV3-1
d_gene: NA
CDR3aa: ASSPLAWTDKTGANVLT

v_gene: TRBV6-5
d_gene: NA
CDR3aa: ASRRDSNYGYT

v_gene: TRBV29-1
d_gene: TRBD1
CDR3aa: SVGFGQAAYGYT

v_gene: TRBV4-3
d_gene: NA
CDR3aa: ASSQDAAGASTNEKLF

v_gene: TRBV7-2
d_gene: NA
CDR3aa: ASSLGGLTDTQY

v_gene: TRBV7-3
d_gene: NA
CDR3aa: ASSEQGPGEQF

v_gene: TRBV6-2/TRBV6-3
d_gene: NA
CDR3aa: ASSNHGGEETQY

v_gene: TRBV27
d_gene: NA
CDR3aa: ASSFAGVYNEQF

v_gene: TRBV3-1
d_gene: NA
CDR3aa: ASSPLPGLLSTDTQY

v_gene: TRBV6-5
d_gene: NA
CDR3aa: ASSRTSSSNQPQH

v_gene: TRBV2
d_gene: NA
CDR3aa: ASTKRIQSSTDTQY

v_gene: TRBV5-6
d_gene: TRBD2
CDR3aa: ASSLAVAGVSDTQY

v_gene: TRBV7-6
d_gene: TRBD2
CDR3aa: ASSLRGGLSGELF

v_gene: TRBV6-6
d_gene: TRBD1
CDR3aa: ASSYSRDRVLYT

v_gene: TRBV12-3/TRBV12-4
d_gene: TRBD2
CDR3aa: ASSSSGGSYNEQF

v_gene: TRBV7-6
d_gene: TRBD2
CDR3aa: ASSFELAGGPYEQY

v_gene: TRBV20-1
d_gene: NA
CDR3aa: SARYRVVYGYT

v_gene: TRBV18
d_gene: NA
CDR3aa: ASSPSPEYGYT

v_gene: TRBV21-1
d_gene: NA
CDR3aa: ASSKARPGVRSYNSPLH

v_gene: TRBV12-3/TRBV12-4
d_gene: NA
CDR3aa: ASSPSPASPQH

v_gene: TRBV30
d_gene: NA
CDR3aa: AWRSTYSNQPQH

v_gene: TRBV6-6
d_gene: TRBD1
CDR3aa: ASSPDRGWDGYT

v_gene: TRBV7-9
d_gene: NA
CDR3aa: ASSFGGNTIY